Presented here are 28 T cell receptor beta chains from one specimen sequenced in a study of CXCR3-negative and CXCR3-positive naive CD8 T cells (dated by TCRdb to between 2019 and 2020). The instrument was a NextSeq 550. The Human TCR Profiling Kit (MiLaboratory) was used to make UMI-labeled 5' RACE TRB cDNA libraries. After reprocessing by TCRdb, each CDR3 protein sequence is one entry, and no DNA is given. The sample's table lists a count of over 45,000 distinct CDR3 sequences. Approximately 15% of the sample comes from the top ten. Material for sequencing was memory CD8+ T cells from blood. The sample's cell subset or site label, in plain terms: conventional CD8+ memory T cells (TMEM), sorted as controls. The receptor source for this set is a human donor in good health. Some clones in this sample may be carry-over from other donors' samples.

The chain employs TRBV6-2 or TRBV6-3 and TRBJ1-1; the TRBD1 assignment by TCRdb is unverifiable without DNA. Germline V CDR1 and CDR2: MNHEY, SVGEGT. This CDR3 has 15 residues. CDR3 sequence: CASSKSGGLNTEAFF.

The CDR3 is CASSLGVGNEQFF. This chain links TRBV7-2 with TRBJ2-1. Germline V gene sequence: CDR1 SGHTA, CDR2 FQGNSA. There are 13 residues in the CDR3.

This chain uses TRBV6-5 with TRBJ1-5. The CDR3 is 13 amino acids. The germline gives CDR1 MNHEY, CDR2 SVGAGI. The CDR3 loop reads CASSDPEGQPQHF.

This chain uses TRBV5-1 with TRBJ2-3. CDR3 length: 12 residues. Per germline, CDR1 SGHRS and CDR2 YFSETQ. The CDR3: CASSPLEDTQYF.

The chain is built from TRBV6-5 and TRBJ2-7. The CDR3 runs 15 residues. CDR1 and CDR2 from the germline V gene are MNHEY and SVGAGI. CDR3 sequence: CASSYSSSFGYEQYF.

J is TRBJ2-1 and V is TRBV7-4. The CDR3 totals 12 residues. Germline CDR1 and CDR2: SGHVT and SQSDAQ. The CDR3: CADCRNRHEQFF.

The rearrangement uses TRBV5-1 and TRBJ2-7; without DNA, the TCRdb call of TRBD1 cannot be checked. There are 12 residues in the CDR3. From germline, CDR1 is SGHRS and CDR2 YFSETQ. The CDR3: CASSFTGSEQYF.

The chain recombines TRBV29-1 with TRBJ2-7. The CDR3 loop spans 12 amino acids. CDR1 is SQVTM, CDR2 ANQGSEA, per germline. The CDR3 protein is CSAQANSYEQYF.

The rearrangement uses TRBV28 and TRBJ1-1; TCRdb proposes TRBD1, but this gene call is untestable without DNA. The germline V gene encodes CDR1 MDHEN and CDR2 SYDVKM. The length of the CDR3 is 13 residues. The CDR3 sequence: CASSSTGYTEAFF.

The chain recombines TRBV15 with TRBJ1-4; the TCRdb call, TRBD1, lacks DNA for checking. Germline V gives CDR1 LNHNV, CDR2 YYDKDF (reference sequence). The CDR3 is 15 residues long. The CDR3 region is CATSSSGSPNEKLFF. Full variable domain (outside the CDR3, taken from reference TRBV15 and TRBJ1-4): DAMVIQNPRYQVTQFGKPVTLSCSQTLNHNVMYWYQQKSSQAPKLLFHYYDKDFNNEADTPDNFQSRRPNTSFCFLDIRSPGLGDTAMYLCATSSSGSPNEKLFFGSGTQLSVL.

The chain recombines TRBV7-9 with TRBJ2-1; the D call of TRBD2 rests on TCRdb alone, since no DNA is present to check it. Germline lookup yields CDR1 SEHNR and CDR2 FQNEAQ (reference sequence). This CDR3 spans 20 amino acids. The CDR3 protein is CASSAIPGLAGGEPYNEQFF.

The J gene is TRBJ1-1, the V gene TRBV20-1; TCRdb's D call of TRBD1 is untestable without DNA. Germline-derived CDR1 and CDR2 are DFQATT and SNEGSKA (reference sequence). This CDR3 has 17 amino acids. CDR3 amino acids: CSVGGPVDRESNTEAFF.

This chain connects TRBV6-4 to TRBJ1-1. CDR1 MRHNA and CDR2 SNTAGT come from the germline V gene. The CDR3 length is 14 residues. The CDR3 spells CASSDSAENTEAFF.

This chain joins TRBV7-9 and TRBJ2-7; the TRBD1 assignment by TCRdb is unverifiable without DNA. The CDR3 sequence is 14 residues long. Germline V gene sequence: CDR1 SEHNR, CDR2 FQNEAQ (reference sequence). Here the CDR3 reads CASSSYDSPYEQYF.

The V call is TRBV29-1, the J call TRBJ2-1; TCRdb's D call, TRBD2, is unchecked because there is no DNA. In germline, CDR1 is SQVTM, CDR2 ANQGSEA. There are 17 residues in the CDR3. The CDR3 loop is CSVEGTSGSRSYNEQFF.

The chain combines TRBV5-6 with TRBJ2-2. The CDR3 has 15 residues. The germline V gene encodes CDR1 SGHDT and CDR2 YYEEEE. Here the CDR3 reads CASSLREKKIGELFF.

The rearrangement links TRBV25-1 to TRBJ2-7; TCRdb's D call, TRBD1, is unchecked because there is no DNA. This CDR3 is 16 amino acids long. Germline-derived CDR1 and CDR2 are MGHDK and SYGVNS. The CDR3 sequence: CASSGQTGTGVDEQYF.

The gene calls are TRBV6-2 or TRBV6-3 and TRBJ2-2; there is no DNA to check the TCRdb D call of TRBD1. Germline CDR1 reads MNHEY; CDR2 reads SVGEGT. This CDR3 region has 14 residues. CDR3 loop: CASSGTVNTGELFF.

V gene TRBV29-1 combines with J gene TRBJ2-7; the D call from TCRdb, TRBD2, cannot be confirmed without DNA. CDR3 size: 13 residues. The germline gives CDR1 SQVTM, CDR2 ANQGSEA. CDR3 amino acids: CSVESGGDYEQYF.

The V and J genes are TRBV6-2 or TRBV6-3 and TRBJ1-2; TCRdb designates TRBD1, a call that cannot be tested without DNA. The CDR3 length is 11 residues. Germline V CDR1 and CDR2: MNHEY, SVGEGT. The CDR3 sequence: CASSQGVGYTF.

J is TRBJ2-1 and V is TRBV6-4; TCRdb reports TRBD1, a call that lacks DNA to check it against. The germline CDR1 and CDR2 sequences are MRHNA and SNTAGT. The CDR3 runs to 15 residues. The CDR3 reads CASIPAGGREVEQFF.

The J gene is TRBJ2-1, the V gene TRBV2; TCRdb picks TRBD2, but there is no DNA to check that call. The CDR3 spans 18 residues. Germline V CDR1 and CDR2: SNHLY, FYNNEI. The CDR3 sequence is CASSERMRLAADVGEQFF.

V usage is TRBV10-1 and J usage is TRBJ1-1; the TCRdb call, TRBD1, lacks DNA for checking. Germline CDR1 and CDR2: WNHNN and SYGVQD (reference sequence). The CDR3 is 13 residues long. CDR3 in amino acids: CASSNRVHTEAFF.

The chain joins TRBV28 to TRBJ2-7; TCRdb selects TRBD1, and the lack of DNA leaves this call unchecked. The germline CDR1 and CDR2 sequences are MDHEN and SYDVKM. The CDR3 sequence is 15 residues long. Here the CDR3 reads CASREGPESGHEQYF.

The V and J genes are TRBV7-8 and TRBJ1-5. This CDR3 comprises 14 residues. Germline loops: CDR1 SGHVS, CDR2 FQNEAQ. The CDR3 loop reads CASTQREGQGPQHF.

This chain connects TRBV6-5 to TRBJ2-4; TCRdb's D gene call, TRBD2, goes unchecked for lack of DNA. The CDR3 has 14 residues. Germline V gene data show CDR1 as MNHEY and CDR2 as SVGAGI. The CDR3 sequence: CASSESGSKNIQYF.

CDR3 in amino acids: CASWPAGTGGGYEQYF. The rearrangement uses TRBV28 and TRBJ2-7; TCRdb lists TRBD1, though no DNA is available to test this call. The CDR3 runs to 16 residues. Germline values: CDR1 MDHEN, CDR2 SYDVKM.

This chain connects TRBV6-4 to TRBJ2-1; TCRdb reports TRBD2, a call that lacks DNA to check it against. CDR1 and CDR2 (germline): MRHNA, SNTAGT. This CDR3 is 15 amino acids long. CDR3 protein: CASSDLAGPYNEQFF.